The T cell receptor beta chain under discussion was sequenced for a study of identical twins. This CDR3 region has 12 residues. V lost 4 bases and J lost 10, with 13 bases in between. CDR1 is SGHRS and CDR2 is YFSETQ in the germline V gene. This clonotype was recorded a few times. A single record per CDR3 protein comes from TCRdb applying MiXCR to the 5' RACE reads. The table shows about 1.7 million distinct CDR3 sequences, with about 32% occurring only once. Sequenced input: cord blood. The chain uses TRBV5-1 and TRBJ2-3; no clear D gene. The origin of this receptor is a newborn girl in good health. The CDR3 nucleotides read TGCGCCAGCAGCGTACCACCTGAGGCGCAGTATTTT. As protein: CASSVPPEAQYF.